The next 5 T cell receptor beta chains were all read from a single sample in a study of cytomegalovirus exposure and HLA in healthy donors. It was with 60 Vbeta and 13 Jbeta primers that the PCR ran. TCRdb's copy holds only in-frame clones and misses some; the assay was immunoSEQ multiplex PCR. The sample has 60,000 to 70,000 clones, 65% to 70% seen once. Sequencing was carried out using PBMCs. All receptors come from a woman younger than 45 in good health and CMV-seronegative.

The chain employs TRBV6-5 and TRBJ1-4, with 8 bases that match TRBD1. The ends lost 5 bases at V and 2 bases at J; junction bases unmatched: 4. Per the germline V gene, CDR1 is MNHEY and CDR2 is SVGAGI. The CDR3 length is 15 residues. The CDR3 DNA is TGTGCCAGCAGTCCCGACAGGGGCACTAATGAAAAACTGTTTTTT. It yields the protein CASSPDRGTNEKLFF.

V is TRBV9 and J is TRBJ2-7, with D tentatively TRBD1 (6 bases). With 4 bases removed from V and 3 bases from J, the gap between germline ends came to 20 bases. The CDR3 is 16 residues long. The germline gives CDR1 SGDLS, CDR2 YYNGEE. This chain's CDR3 is CASSTQPGQMFYEQYF. The CDR3 coding sequence is TGTGCCAGCAGCACTCAACCAGGACAGATGTTCTACGAGCAGTACTTC.

A single count supports this clone. The rearrangement links TRBV2 to TRBJ1-2; 7 positions agree with TRBD1. Germline V lookup: CDR1 SNHLY, CDR2 FYNNEI. V lost 0 bases, J lost 8 bases, and 3 bases stayed unmatched. This CDR3 contains 13 residues. Written as DNA, the CDR3 is TGTGCCAGCAGTGAAGCAAAGGGGGCGGGCTACACCTTC. Translated: CASSEAKGAGYTF.

This clone was detected once. This rearrangement joins TRBV4-2 to TRBJ2-7, with unresolved D. The germline gives CDR1 LGHNA, CDR2 YNFKEQ. Trimming removed 1 base at V and 6 bases at J, with 7 bases between. The CDR3 totals 12 residues. This CDR3 reads CASSQAPSEQYF. The CDR3 region has the DNA TGTGCCAGCAGCCAAGCCCCCTCCGAGCAGTACTTC.

J is TRBJ2-1 and V is TRBV18, with D tentatively TRBD2 (5 bases). Deletions cut 2 bases from V and 5 bases from J, with 7 bases between. The germline CDR1 and CDR2 sequences are KGHSH and LQKENI. The CDR3 spans 13 residues. As DNA, the CDR3 is TGTGCCAGCTCACCAGGACTCGACAATGAGCAGTTCTTC. Amino acids: CASSPGLDNEQFF.